This TCR beta chain was identified during a study of blood T cell repertoires in COVID-19. The wider study: Sites across the United States, Italy and Spain contributed samples from acute and convalescent COVID-19. T cells, B-cell-depleted T cells, or PBMCs supplied cDNA or gDNA.

Per the original methods: Nucleated cell counts were estimated from reference gene primer amplification. Repertoires were generated with immunoSEQ multiplex PCR, while TCRdb's copy carries only in-frame clones and drops some. V, J and clone size are taken as reported in that table, and D and trimming were inferred from the DNA itself. The table includes 200,000 to 250,000 clones, 70% to 90% detected once. Germline assignment: CDR1 LNHNV and CDR2 YYDKDF (reference sequence). Deletions cut 6 bases from V and 4 bases from J, with 13 bases between. The CDR3 is 13 residues long. Sequences were obtained from peripheral blood. The chain combines TRBV15 with TRBJ2-7; TRBD2 might be the D (5 bases). This receptor was taken from a man aged 18 to 29 with active or convalescent COVID-19. The CDR3 DNA is TGTGCCACCAGGACCAGCGGAGCTTACGAGCAGTACTTC. Translating gives CATRTSGAYEQYF.